One and the same sample provided the 8 T cell receptor beta chains below, sequenced in a study of blood T cell repertoires in COVID-19. Assay: immunoSEQ multiplex PCR; the TCRdb copy retains only in-frame clones and omits some. Counted here are approximately 100,000 clones, 81% occurring once; the ten biggest clones make up around a tenth. The sequenced sample consisted of peripheral blood. These receptors originate from a woman of 80 years or more with acute or convalescent COVID-19.

Only a few counts were recorded for this clone. The chain links TRBV10-3 to TRBJ2-5; 11 bases agree with TRBD2. This CDR3 is built from 16 residues. V trimming: 2 bases; J trimming: 5 bases; junction bases outside the gene matches: 7. The V gene's germline CDR1 is ENHRY and CDR2 SYGVKD. The CDR3 sequence is CAISEPLAGAEETQYF. CDR3 in DNA: TGTGCCATCAGTGAGCCACTAGCGGGGGCGGAGGAGACCCAGTACTTC.

The gene calls are TRBV5-1 and TRBJ2-7; the match to TRBD1 covers 9 bases. Germline loops: CDR1 SGHRS, CDR2 YFSETQ. The CDR3 has 13 residues. The trim removed 4 bases at V and 5 bases at J, leaving 4 bases unmatched. This CDR3 is CASSHRGLNEQYF. The CDR3 nucleotides are TGCGCCAGCAGCCACAGGGGGCTCAACGAGCAGTACTTC.

This clone was seen just once. This chain connects TRBV2 to TRBJ2-5; the match to TRBD2 covers 8 bases. Germline values: CDR1 SNHLY, CDR2 FYNNEI. J gave up 5 bases and V 3 bases, and 8 bases lay outside the gene matches. CDR3 length equals 15 residues. CDR3 DNA: TGTGCCAGCAGTGACCCAGCGGGGGCCACCGAGACCCAGTACTTC. Protein: CASSDPAGATETQYF.

V and J are TRBV4-3 and TRBJ1-3, with TRBD1 identical over 8 bases. Trimming removed 0 bases from V and 6 bases from J; junction bases left unmatched: 10. The CDR3 totals 17 residues. Germline CDR1 is LGHNA and CDR2 is YSLEER. CDR3 loop: CASSQDPPGQGKNTIYF. The CDR3 region has the DNA TGCGCCAGCAGCCAAGACCCCCCAGGACAGGGAAAAAACACCATATATTTT.

This sequence joins TRBV3-1 (or the pseudogene TRBV3-2) and TRBJ1-6; D is unclear. CDR1 and CDR2 from the germline V gene are LGHDT and YNNKEL (reference sequence). V gave up 1 base and J gave up 7 bases, with 5 bases separating them. The CDR3 totals 13 residues. The CDR3 DNA reads as TGTGCCAGCAGCCAAGCCGAGAATTCACCCCTCCACTTT. Translating it yields CASSQAENSPLHF.

V gene TRBV7-6 combines with J gene TRBJ2-1; D perhaps matches TRBD2 (5 bases). There are 11 residues in the CDR3. Per germline, CDR1 SGHVS and CDR2 FNYEAQ. V was clipped by 5 bases and J by 9 bases, with 8 bases between them. Here the CDR3 reads CASSPLVEQFF. The DNA of the CDR3 is TGTGCCAGCAGCCCACTAGTTGAGCAGTTCTTC.

V usage is TRBV7-2 and J usage is TRBJ1-4; D not certain. Germline CDR1 and CDR2: SGHTA and FQGNSA. The CDR3 runs 14 residues. Trimming removed 5 bases at V and 5 bases at J, with 12 bases between. CDR3 bases: TGTGCCAGCAGCCCGACGACCGGGAATGAAAAACTGTTTTTT. Protein: CASSPTTGNEKLFF.

The chain carries TRBV2 and TRBJ2-1, with 7 bases aligning to TRBD2. Germline values: CDR1 SNHLY, CDR2 FYNNEI. This CDR3 is built from 15 residues. Trimming took 5 bases from V and 7 from J; bases not matched to a gene: 11. The CDR3 spells CASSLFRGVRNEQFF. The CDR3 DNA sequence: TGTGCCAGCAGTCTTTTCCGGGGGGTCAGGAATGAGCAGTTCTTC.